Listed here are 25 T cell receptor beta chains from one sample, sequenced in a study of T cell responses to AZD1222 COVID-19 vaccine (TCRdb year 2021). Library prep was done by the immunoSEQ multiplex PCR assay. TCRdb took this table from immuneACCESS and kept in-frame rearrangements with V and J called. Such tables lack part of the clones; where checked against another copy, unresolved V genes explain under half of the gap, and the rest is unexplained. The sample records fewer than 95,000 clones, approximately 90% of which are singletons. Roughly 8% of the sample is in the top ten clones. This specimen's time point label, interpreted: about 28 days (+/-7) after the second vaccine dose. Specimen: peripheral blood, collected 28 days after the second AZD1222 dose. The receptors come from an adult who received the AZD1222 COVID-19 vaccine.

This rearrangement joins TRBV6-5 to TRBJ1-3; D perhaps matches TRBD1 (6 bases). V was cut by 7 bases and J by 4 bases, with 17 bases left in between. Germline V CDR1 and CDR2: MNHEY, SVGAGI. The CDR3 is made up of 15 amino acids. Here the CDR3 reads CASKAGPGEGNTIYF. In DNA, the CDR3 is TGTGCCAGCAAGGCGGGCCCAGGGGAAGGAAACACCATATATTTT.

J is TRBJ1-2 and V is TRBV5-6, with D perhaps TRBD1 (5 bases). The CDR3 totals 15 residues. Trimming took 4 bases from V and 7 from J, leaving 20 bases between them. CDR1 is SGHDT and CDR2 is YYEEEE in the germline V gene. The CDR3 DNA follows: TGTGCCAGCAGCAGGCCTGGGGGTGTCGACTCTGGCTACACCTTC. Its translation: CASSRPGGVDSGYTF.

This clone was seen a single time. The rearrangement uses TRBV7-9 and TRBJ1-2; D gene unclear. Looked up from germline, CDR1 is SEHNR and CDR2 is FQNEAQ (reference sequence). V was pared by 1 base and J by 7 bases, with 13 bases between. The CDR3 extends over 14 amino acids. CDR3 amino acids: CASSLELSGGGYTF. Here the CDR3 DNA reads TGTGCCAGCAGCTTAGAGTTGTCGGGAGGTGGCTACACCTTC.

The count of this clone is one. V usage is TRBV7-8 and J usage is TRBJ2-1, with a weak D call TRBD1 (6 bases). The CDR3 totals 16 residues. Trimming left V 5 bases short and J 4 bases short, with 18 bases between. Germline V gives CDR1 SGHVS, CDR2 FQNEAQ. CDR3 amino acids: CASSRDGSQGYNEQFF. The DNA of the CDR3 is TGTGCCAGCAGCCGAGACGGTTCGCAGGGGTACAATGAGCAGTTCTTC.

The CDR3 nucleotides are TGTGCCAGCTCACCCGTGTCTGAACACAGGGACGAGTTCTACGAGCAGTACTTC. Residues: CASSPVSEHRDEFYEQYF. The chain recombines TRBV18 with TRBJ2-7; D perhaps matches TRBD1 (6 bases). This CDR3 region has 18 residues. Germline V gives CDR1 KGHSH, CDR2 LQKENI. V gave up 3 bases and J gave up 3 bases, with 24 bases separating them.

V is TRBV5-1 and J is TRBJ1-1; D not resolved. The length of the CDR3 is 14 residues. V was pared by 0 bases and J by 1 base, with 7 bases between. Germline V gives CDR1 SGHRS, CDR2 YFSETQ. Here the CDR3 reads CASSLEPPNTEAFF. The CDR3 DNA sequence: TGCGCCAGCAGCTTGGAGCCACCGAACACTGAAGCTTTCTTT.

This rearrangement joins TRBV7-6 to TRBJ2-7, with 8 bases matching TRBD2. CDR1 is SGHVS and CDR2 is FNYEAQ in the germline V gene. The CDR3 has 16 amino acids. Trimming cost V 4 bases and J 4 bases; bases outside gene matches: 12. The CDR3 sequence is CASSSYPAGVGYEQYF. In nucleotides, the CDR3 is TGTGCCAGCAGCTCCTACCCAGCGGGAGTAGGGTACGAGCAGTACTTC.

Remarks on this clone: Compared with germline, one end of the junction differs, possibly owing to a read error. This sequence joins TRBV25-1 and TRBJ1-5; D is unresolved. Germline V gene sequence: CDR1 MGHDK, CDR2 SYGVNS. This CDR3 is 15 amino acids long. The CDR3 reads CASSEFRISNQPQHF. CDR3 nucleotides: TGTGCCAGCAGCGAATTCAGAATTAGCAATCAGCCCCAGCATTTT.

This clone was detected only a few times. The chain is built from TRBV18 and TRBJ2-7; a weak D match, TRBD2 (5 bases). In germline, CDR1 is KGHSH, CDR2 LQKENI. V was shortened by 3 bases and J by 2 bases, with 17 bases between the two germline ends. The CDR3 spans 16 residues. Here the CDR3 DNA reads TGTGCCAGCTCACCCGCGGCGGACTTGCGGGCCTACGAGCAGTACTTC. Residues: CASSPAADLRAYEQYF.

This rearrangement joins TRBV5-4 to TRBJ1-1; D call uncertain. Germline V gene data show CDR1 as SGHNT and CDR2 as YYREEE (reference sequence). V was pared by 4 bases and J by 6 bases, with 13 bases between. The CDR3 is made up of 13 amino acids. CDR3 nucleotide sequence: TGTGCCAGCAGCCAATTTTGGACGGCTGAAGCTTTCTTT. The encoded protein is CASSQFWTAEAFF.

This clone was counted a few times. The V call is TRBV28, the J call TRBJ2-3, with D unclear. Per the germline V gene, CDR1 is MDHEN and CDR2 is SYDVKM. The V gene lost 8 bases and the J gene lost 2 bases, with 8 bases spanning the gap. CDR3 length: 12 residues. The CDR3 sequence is CASRPPTDTQYF. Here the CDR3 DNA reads TGTGCCAGCCGGCCCCCCACAGATACGCAGTATTTT.

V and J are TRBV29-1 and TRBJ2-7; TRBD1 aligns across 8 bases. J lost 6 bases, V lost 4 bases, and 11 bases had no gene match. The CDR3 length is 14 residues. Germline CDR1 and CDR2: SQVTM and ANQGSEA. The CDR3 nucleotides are TGCAGCGTTGCGGTGGGACAGGTTCGTGGCGAGCAGTACTTC. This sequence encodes CSVAVGQVRGEQYF.

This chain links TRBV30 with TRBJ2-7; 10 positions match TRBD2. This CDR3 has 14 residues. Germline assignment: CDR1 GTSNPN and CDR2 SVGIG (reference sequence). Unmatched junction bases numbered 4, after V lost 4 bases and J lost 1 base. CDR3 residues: CAWNPGLASYEQYF. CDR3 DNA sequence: TGTGCCTGGAATCCGGGACTAGCGTCCTACGAGCAGTACTTC.

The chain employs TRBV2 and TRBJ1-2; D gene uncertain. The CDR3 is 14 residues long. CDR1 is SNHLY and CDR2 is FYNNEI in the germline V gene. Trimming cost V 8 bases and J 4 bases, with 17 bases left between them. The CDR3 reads CASLQSGMAYGYTF. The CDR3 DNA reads TGTGCCAGCTTGCAGAGCGGTATGGCCTATGGCTACACCTTC. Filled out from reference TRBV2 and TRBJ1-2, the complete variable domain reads EPEVTQTPSHQVTQMGQEVILRCVPISNHLYFYWYRQILGQKVEFLVSFYNNEISEKSEIFDDQFSVERPDGSNFTLKIRSTKLEDSAMYFCASLQSGMAYGYTFGSGTRLTVV.

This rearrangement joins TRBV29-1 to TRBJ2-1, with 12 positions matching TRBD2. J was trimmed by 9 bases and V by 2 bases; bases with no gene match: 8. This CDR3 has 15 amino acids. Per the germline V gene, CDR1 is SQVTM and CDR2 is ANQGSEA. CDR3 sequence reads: CSVEIGLAGRAEQFF. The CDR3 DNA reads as TGCAGCGTTGAAATCGGACTAGCGGGGAGGGCTGAGCAGTTCTTC.

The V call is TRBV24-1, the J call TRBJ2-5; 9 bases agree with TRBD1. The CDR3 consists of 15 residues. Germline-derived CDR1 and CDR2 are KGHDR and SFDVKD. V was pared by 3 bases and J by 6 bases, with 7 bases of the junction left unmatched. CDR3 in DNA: TGTGCCACCAGTGATCCCGGGACAGGGAAACAGACCCAGTACTTC. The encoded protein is CATSDPGTGKQTQYF.

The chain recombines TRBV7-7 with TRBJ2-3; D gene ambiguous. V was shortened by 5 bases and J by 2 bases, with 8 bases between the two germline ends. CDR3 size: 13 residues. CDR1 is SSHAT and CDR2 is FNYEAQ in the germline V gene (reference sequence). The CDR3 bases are TGTGCCAGCAGCCAGGCCGCCACAGATACGCAGTATTTT. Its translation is CASSQAATDTQYF.

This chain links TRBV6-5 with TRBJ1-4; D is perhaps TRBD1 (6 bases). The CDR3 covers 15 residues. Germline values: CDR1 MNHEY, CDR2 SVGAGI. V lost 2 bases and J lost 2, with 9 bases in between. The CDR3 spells CASSYGGATNEKLFF. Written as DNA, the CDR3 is TGTGCCAGCAGTTACGGGGGGGCGACTAATGAAAAACTGTTTTTT.

The CDR3 sequence is CASSQGWSGEGNQPQHF. In nucleotides, the CDR3 is TGCGCCAGCAGCCAAGGGTGGTCAGGGGAGGGCAATCAGCCCCAGCATTTT. The rearrangement joins TRBV4-1 to TRBJ1-5, with D perhaps matching TRBD1 (6 bases). Per germline, CDR1 MGHRA and CDR2 YSYEKL. Trimming left V 1 base short and J 2 bases short, with 15 bases between. This CDR3 is 17 amino acids long.

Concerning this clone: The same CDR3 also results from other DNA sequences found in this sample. The CDR3: CASSPDGETQYF. CDR3 in DNA: TGTGCCAGCTCACCGGACGGAGAGACCCAGTACTTC. The chain employs TRBV18 and TRBJ2-5; D remains unclear. The CDR3 is 12 residues long. V gave up 3 bases and J gave up 4 bases, with 6 bases separating them. Per the germline V gene, CDR1 is KGHSH and CDR2 is LQKENI.

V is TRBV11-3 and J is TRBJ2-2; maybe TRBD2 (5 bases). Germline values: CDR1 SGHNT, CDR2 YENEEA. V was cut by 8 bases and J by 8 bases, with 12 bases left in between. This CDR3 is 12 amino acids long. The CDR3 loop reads CASRLDYGELFF. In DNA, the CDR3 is TGTGCCAGCCGTCTAGACTATGGGGAGCTGTTTTTT.

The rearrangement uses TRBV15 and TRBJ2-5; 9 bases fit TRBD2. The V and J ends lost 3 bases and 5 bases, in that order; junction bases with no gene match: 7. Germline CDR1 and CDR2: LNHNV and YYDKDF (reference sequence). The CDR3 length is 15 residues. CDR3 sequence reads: CATSSLGGRGETQYF. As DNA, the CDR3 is TGTGCCACCAGCAGTTTAGGCGGGAGGGGGGAGACCCAGTACTTC.

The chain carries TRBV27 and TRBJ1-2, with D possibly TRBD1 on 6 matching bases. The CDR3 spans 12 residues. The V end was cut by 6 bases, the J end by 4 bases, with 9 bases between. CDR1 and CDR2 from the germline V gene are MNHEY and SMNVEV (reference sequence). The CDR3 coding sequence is TGTGCCAGCAGACAGGGAGGCTATGGCTACACCTTC. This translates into CASRQGGYGYTF.

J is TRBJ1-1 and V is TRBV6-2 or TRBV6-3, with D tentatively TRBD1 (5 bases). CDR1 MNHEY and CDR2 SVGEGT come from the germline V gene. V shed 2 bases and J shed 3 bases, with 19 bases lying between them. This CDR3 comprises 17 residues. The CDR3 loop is CASSYVRGGIKDTEAFF. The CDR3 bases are TGTGCCAGCAGTTACGTGAGGGGAGGTATCAAGGACACTGAAGCTTTCTTT.

CDR3 residues: CASSRSGGFTGELFF. Written as DNA, the CDR3 is TGTGCCAGCAGCCGTTCAGGGGGTTTCACCGGGGAGCTGTTTTTT. The V and J genes are TRBV14 and TRBJ2-2; 7 bases match TRBD1. Germline values: CDR1 SGHDN, CDR2 FVKESK. J lost 4 bases, V lost 4 bases, and 6 bases had no gene match. This CDR3 is 15 amino acids long.